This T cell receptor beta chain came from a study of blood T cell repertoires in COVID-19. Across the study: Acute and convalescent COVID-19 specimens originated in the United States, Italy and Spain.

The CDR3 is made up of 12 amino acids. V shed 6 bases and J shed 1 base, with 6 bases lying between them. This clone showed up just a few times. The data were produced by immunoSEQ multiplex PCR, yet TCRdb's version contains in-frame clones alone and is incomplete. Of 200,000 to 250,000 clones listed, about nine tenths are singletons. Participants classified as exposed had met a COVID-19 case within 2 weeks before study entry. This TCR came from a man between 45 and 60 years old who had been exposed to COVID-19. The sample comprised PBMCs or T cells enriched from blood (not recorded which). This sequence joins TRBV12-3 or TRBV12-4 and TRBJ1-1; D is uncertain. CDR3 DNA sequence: TGTGCCAGCAGCGAACAGAACACTGAAGCTTTCTTT. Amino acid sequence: CASSEQNTEAFF.